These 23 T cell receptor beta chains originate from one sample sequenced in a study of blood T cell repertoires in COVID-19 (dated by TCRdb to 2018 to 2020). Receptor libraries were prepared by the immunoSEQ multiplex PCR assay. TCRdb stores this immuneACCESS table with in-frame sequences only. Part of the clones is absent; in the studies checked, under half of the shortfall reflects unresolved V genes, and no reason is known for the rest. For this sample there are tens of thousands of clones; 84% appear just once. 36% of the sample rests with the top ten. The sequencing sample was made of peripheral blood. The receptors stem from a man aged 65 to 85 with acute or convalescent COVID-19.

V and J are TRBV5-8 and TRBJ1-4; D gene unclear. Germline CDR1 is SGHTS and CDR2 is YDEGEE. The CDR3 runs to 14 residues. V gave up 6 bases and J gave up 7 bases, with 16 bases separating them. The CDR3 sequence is CASTLRGGGEKLFF. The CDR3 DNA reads TGTGCCAGCACCCTCCGCGGAGGTGGTGAAAAACTGTTTTTT.

The CDR3 here is CASSEITGELFF. For the CDR3, the DNA is TGTGCCAGTAGTGAGATCACCGGGGAGCTGTTTTTT. The chain recombines TRBV19 with TRBJ2-2; D is unresolved. Per germline, CDR1 LNHDA and CDR2 SQIVND (reference sequence). The CDR3 runs 12 residues. With 5 bases removed from V and 4 bases from J, the gap between germline ends came to 5 bases.

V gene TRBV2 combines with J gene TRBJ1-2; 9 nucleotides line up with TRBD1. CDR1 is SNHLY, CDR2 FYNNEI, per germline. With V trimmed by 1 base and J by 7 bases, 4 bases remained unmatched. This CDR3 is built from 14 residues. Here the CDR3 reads CASSEGGTGFGYTF. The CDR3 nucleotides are TGTGCCAGCAGTGAAGGGGGGACAGGGTTTGGCTACACCTTC.

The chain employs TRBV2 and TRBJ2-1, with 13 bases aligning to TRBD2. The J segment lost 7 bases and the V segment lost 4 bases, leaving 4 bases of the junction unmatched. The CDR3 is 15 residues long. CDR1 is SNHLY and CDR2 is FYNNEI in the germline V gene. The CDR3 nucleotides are TGTGCCAGCAGTGGGGAGACTAGCGGGAGGAATGAGCAGTTCTTC. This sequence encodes CASSGETSGRNEQFF.

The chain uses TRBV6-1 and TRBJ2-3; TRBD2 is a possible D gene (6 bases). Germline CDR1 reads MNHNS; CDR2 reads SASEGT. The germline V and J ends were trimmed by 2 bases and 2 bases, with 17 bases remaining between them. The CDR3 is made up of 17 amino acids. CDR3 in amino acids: CASSERELAANTDTQYF. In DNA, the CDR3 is TGTGCCAGCAGTGAAAGAGAACTAGCCGCAAACACAGATACGCAGTATTTT.

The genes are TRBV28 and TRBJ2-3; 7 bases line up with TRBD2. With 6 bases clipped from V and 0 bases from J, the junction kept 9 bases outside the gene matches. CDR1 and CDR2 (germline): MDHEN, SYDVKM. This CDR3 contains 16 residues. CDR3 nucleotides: TGTGCCAGCAGCCTCCCGGGACTACCTAGCACAGATACGCAGTATTTT. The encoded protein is CASSLPGLPSTDTQYF.

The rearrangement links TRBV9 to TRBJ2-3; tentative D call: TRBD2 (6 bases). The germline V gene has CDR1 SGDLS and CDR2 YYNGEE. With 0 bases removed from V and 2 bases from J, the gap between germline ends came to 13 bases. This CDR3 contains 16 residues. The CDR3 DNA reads TGTGCCAGCAGCGTAGGTCGGGAGAGGAACACAGATACGCAGTATTTT. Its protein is CASSVGRERNTDTQYF.

CDR3 in amino acids: CASSLETGALAEAFF. The DNA for the CDR3 is TGTGCCAGCAGCCTAGAGACAGGGGCGCTCGCTGAAGCTTTCTTT. The V and J genes are TRBV4-2 and TRBJ1-1; 8 bases line up with TRBD1. The CDR3 consists of 15 residues. Trimming cost V 4 bases and J 6 bases; bases outside gene matches: 10. Germline V gene sequence: CDR1 LGHNA, CDR2 YNFKEQ.

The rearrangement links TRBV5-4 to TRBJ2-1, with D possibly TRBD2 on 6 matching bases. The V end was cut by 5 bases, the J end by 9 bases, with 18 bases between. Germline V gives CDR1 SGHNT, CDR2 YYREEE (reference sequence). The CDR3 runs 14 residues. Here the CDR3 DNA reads TGTGCCAGCAGTTCCGTAGCGGCCCGAGGTGAGCAGTTCTTC. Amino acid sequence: CASSSVAARGEQFF.

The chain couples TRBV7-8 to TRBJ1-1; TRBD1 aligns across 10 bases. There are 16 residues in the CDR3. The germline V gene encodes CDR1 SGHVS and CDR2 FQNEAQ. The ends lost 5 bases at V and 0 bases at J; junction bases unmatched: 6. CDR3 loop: CASSRGTGAVNTEAFF. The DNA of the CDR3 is TGTGCCAGCAGCCGAGGGACAGGGGCGGTGAACACTGAAGCTTTCTTT.

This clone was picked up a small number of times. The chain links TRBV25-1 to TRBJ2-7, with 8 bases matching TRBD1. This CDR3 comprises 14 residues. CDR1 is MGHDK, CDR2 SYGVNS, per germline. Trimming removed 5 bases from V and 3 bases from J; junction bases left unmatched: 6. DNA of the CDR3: TGTGCCAGCAGTTCCCAGGGGGCGAACTACGAGCAGTACTTC. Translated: CASSSQGANYEQYF.

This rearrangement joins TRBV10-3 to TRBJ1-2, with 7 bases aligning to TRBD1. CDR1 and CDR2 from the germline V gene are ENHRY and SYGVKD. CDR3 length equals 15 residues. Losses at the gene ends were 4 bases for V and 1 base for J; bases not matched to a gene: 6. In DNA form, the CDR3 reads TGTGCCATCAGTGGCGGGACAGAGAGTAACTATGGCTACACCTTC. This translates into CAISGGTESNYGYTF.

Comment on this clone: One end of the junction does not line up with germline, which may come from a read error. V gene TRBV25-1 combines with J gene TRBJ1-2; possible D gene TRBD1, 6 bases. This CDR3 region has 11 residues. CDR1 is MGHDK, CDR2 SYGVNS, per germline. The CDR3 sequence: CASSGLRDTFF. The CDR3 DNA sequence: TGTGCCAGCAGTGGTCTCCGGGACACGTTCTTC.

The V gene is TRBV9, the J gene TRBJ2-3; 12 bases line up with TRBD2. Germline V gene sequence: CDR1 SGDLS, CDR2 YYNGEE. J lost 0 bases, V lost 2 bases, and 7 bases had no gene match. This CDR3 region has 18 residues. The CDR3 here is CASSVGTSGFFSTDTQYF. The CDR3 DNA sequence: TGTGCCAGCAGCGTTGGGACTAGCGGGTTCTTTAGCACAGATACGCAGTATTTT.

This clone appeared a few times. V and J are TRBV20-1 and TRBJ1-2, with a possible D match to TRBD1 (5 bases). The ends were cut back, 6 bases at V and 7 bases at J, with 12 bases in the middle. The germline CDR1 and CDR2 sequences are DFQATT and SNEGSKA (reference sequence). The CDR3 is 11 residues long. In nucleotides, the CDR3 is TGCAGTGCGACCCAGGGAGGTGGCTACACCTTC. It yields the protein CSATQGGGYTF.

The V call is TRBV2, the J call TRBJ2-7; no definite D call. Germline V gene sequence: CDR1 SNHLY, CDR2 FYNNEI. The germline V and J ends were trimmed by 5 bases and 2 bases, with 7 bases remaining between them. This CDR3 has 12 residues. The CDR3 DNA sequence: TGTGCCAGCAGTCGGGTCGCCTACGAGCAGTACTTC. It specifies CASSRVAYEQYF.

The CDR3 is CSVVPGTYEQYF. CDR3 nucleotide sequence: TGCAGCGTTGTCCCAGGGACCTACGAGCAGTACTTC. The rearrangement uses TRBV29-1 and TRBJ2-7; tentatively, D is TRBD1 (5 bases). Germline CDR1 reads SQVTM; CDR2 reads ANQGSEA. The CDR3 is made up of 12 amino acids. V lost 4 bases and J lost 2, with 9 bases in between.

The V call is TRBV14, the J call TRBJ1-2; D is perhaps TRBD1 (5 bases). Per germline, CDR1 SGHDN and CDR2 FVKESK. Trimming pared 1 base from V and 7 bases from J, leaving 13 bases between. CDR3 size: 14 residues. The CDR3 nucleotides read TGTGCCAGCAGCCAAGTGAGAACCGGGGGTGGCTACACCTTC. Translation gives CASSQVRTGGGYTF.

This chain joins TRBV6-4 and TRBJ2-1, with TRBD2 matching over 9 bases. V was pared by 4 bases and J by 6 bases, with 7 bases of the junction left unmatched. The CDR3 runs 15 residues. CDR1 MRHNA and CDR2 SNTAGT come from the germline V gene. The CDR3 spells CASSVGGAGGNEQFF. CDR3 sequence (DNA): TGTGCCAGCAGTGTCGGGGGAGCGGGAGGCAATGAGCAGTTCTTC.

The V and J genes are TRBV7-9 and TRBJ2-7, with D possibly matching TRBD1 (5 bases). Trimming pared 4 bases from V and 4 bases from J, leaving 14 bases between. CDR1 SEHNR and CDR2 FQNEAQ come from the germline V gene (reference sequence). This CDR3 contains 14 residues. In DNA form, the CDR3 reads TGTGCCAGCAGCTCGGTCAGGGAAGGGTACGAGCAGTACTTC. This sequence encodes CASSSVREGYEQYF.

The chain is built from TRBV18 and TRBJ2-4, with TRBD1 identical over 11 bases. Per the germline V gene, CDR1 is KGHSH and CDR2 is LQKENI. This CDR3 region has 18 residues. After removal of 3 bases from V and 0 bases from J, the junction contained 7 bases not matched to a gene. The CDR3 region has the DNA TGTGCCAGCTCACCGTCGGACAGGGGGCAAATAGCCAAAAACATTCAGTACTTC. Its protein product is CASSPSDRGQIAKNIQYF.

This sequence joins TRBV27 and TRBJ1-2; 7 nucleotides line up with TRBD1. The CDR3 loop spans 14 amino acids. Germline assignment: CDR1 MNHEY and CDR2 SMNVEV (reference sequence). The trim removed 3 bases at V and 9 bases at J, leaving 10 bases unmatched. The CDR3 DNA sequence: TGTGCCAGCAGTTTCCGAGGGACAGCCGGTCGCTACACCTTC. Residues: CASSFRGTAGRYTF.

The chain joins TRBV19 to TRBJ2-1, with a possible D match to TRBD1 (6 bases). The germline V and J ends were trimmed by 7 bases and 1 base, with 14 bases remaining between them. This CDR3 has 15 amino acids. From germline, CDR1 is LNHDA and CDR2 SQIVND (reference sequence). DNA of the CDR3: TGTGCCAGTACCGCAGGGGCCTTATCCTACAATGAGCAGTTCTTC. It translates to CASTAGALSYNEQFF. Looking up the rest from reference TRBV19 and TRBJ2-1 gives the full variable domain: DGGITQSPKYLFRKEGQNVTLSCEQNLNHDAMYWYRQDPGQGLRLIYYSQIVNDFQKGDIAEGYSVSREKKESFPLTVTSAQKNPTAFYLCASTAGALSYNEQFFGPGTRLTVL.